This TCR beta chain originates from a study of shared T cell receptors in the human thymus (dated by TCRdb to the early 2020s). Regarding the complete study: The study examined how the human thymus generates shared, self-reactive T-cell receptor alpha chains.

The library was made by the immunoSEQ multiplex PCR assay. Drawn from immuneACCESS, this table holds only the in-frame rearrangements with V and J called that TCRdb kept. Clones are partly lost; checked studies trace under half to an unresolved V gene and leave the rest unexplained. A total of hundreds of thousands of clones appear in this sample, roughly 94% of them only once. Approximately 0.02% of the sample rests with the top ten. The CDR3, from cysteine to phenylalanine, totals 12 residues. Of all the DNA, just the CDR3 is kept, 36 bases in frame from base 1. V gives up 3 bases and J gives up 7 bases, and the segment between their germline ends measures 9 bases. CDR1 MNHGY and CDR2 SVAAGI are derived from the germline V gene. A note on this clone: What antigen it recognizes has not been identified. The sample holds no much larger clone one base away, and base qualities are not on file.

Sequenced material: thymocytes. The TCR was taken from a human donor. The sequence joins TRBV6-9 to TRBJ1-2, with the D gene uncertain. The DNA reads TGTGCCAGCAGTTACCAAGGGAGTGGCTACACCTTC. Its protein is CASSYQGSGYTF.